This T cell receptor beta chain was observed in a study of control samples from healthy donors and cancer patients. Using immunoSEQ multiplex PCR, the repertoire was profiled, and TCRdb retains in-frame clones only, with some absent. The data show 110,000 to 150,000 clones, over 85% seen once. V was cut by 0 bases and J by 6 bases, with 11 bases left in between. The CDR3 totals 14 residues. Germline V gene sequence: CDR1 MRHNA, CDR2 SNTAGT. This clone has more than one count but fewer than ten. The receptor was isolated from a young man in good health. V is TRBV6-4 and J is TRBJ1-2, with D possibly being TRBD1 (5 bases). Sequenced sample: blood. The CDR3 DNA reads TGTGCCAGCAGTGACTCTGAAGGGGCAAATGGCTACACCTTC. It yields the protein CASSDSEGANGYTF.